A selection of T cell receptor beta chains follows, all from one sample in a study of siplizumab effects on memory and regulatory T cells. The table came from immunoSEQ multiplex PCR; TCRdb's copy has only in-frame clones and leaves some out. The data show approximately 100,000 clones, more than 90% seen once. Sample: CD4+ T cells sorted from blood. Receptors originate from a human donor in good health. Some clones in this sample may be carry-over from other donors' samples. Each CDR3 is given with its conserved first and last residue. A D gene is named only where the DNA matches it firmly. Rows may omit the clone size; those that give it use once, few, many or a size class.

j_gene,d_gene,abundance,v_gene,len,CDR3nt,CDR3aa
TRBJ2-5,NA,NA,TRBV5-6,13,TGTGCCAGCAGCTTGATGGGGCAAGAGACCCAGTACTTC,CASSLMGQETQYF
TRBJ2-5,TRBD2,NA,TRBV7-3,15,TGTGCCAGCAGCTTGAGGGCGGGAGCGGGCGCGACCCAGTACTTC,CASSLRAGAGATQYF
TRBJ2-7,TRBD2,NA,TRBV18,14,TGTGCCAGCTCAGCCACTAGCGGGAGCTACGAGCAGTACTTC,CASSATSGSYEQYF
TRBJ2-2,NA,NA,TRBV9,11,TGTGCCAGCAGCGTAGGCCGGGAGCTGTTTTTT,CASSVGRELFF
TRBJ2-1,NA,NA,TRBV11-2,16,TGTGCCAGCAGCTTAGGTTTCGGGAGCTCCTACAATGAGCAGTTCTTC,CASSLGFGSSYNEQFF
TRBJ2-1,TRBD1,NA,TRBV7-2,14,TGTGCCAGCGGCGGACAGGGGCGGAACAATGAGCAGTTCTTC,CASGGQGRNNEQFF
TRBJ1-2,NA,NA,TRBV29-1,11,TGCAGCGTTACTTCAGGGGTAGGCTACACCTTC,CSVTSGVGYTF
TRBJ1-2,TRBD1,NA,TRBV6-1,13,TGTGCCAGCAGATCGGACAGGGCCAGAGGCTACACCTTC,CASRSDRARGYTF
TRBJ1-1,NA,NA,TRBV12-5,14,TGTGCTAGTGGTTTGGACGGGACAAGCACTGAAGCTTTCTTT,CASGLDGTSTEAFF
TRBJ2-4,TRBD1,once,TRBV10-2,16,TGCGCCAGCAGGCCGGGACAGGGGTCTTACAAAAACATTCAGTACTTC,CASRPGQGSYKNIQYF
TRBJ1-2,NA,NA,TRBV2,12,TGTGCCAGCAGCCAGCCCCCGGGTGGCTACACCTTC,CASSQPPGGYTF
TRBJ2-2,TRBD1,once,TRBV29-1,13,TGCAGCGTCCCGGGACAGGGCGGCGGGGAGCTGTTTTTT,CSVPGQGGGELFF
TRBJ2-7,TRBD1,NA,TRBV29-1,12,TGCAGCGCTGGGACAGGAGGATACGAGCAGTACTTC,CSAGTGGYEQYF
TRBJ1-1,TRBD1,once,TRBV5-6,16,TGTGCCAGCAGCTTATTACCAGGGGGGGCGAACACTGAAGCTTTCTTT,CASSLLPGGANTEAFF
TRBJ2-7,TRBD2,once,TRBV19,15,TGTGCCAGTAGTCAGACTAGCGGGTCATCCTACGAGCAGTACTTC,CASSQTSGSSYEQYF
TRBJ2-7,NA,once,TRBV29-1,11,TGCAGCGCCGGGAGTCTCTACGAGCAGTACTTC,CSAGSLYEQYF
TRBJ2-7,NA,NA,TRBV5-5,14,TGTGCCAGCAGCTTGTATCACGACGGGGTCGAGCAGTACTTC,CASSLYHDGVEQYF
TRBJ2-1,TRBD2,once,TRBV7-9,18,TGTGCCAGCAGCCGCCTGGTGGTAGCGGGGTCTCGATACAATGAGCAGTTCTTC,CASSRLVVAGSRYNEQFF
TRBJ1-1,NA,NA,TRBV5-4,14,TGTGCCAGCAGCTTGCGGGGGGCCGGCACTGAAGCTTTCTTT,CASSLRGAGTEAFF
TRBJ2-6,TRBD2,NA,TRBV10-3,17,TGTGCCATCACCCGGCTAGCGGGAGCCGCTGGGGCCAACGTCCTGACTTTC,CAITRLAGAAGANVLTF
TRBJ1-1,TRBD1,NA,TRBV12-5,15,TGTGCTAGTGGTTTGAATCACAGGGGCGACACTGAAGCTTTCTTT,CASGLNHRGDTEAFF
TRBJ2-3,TRBD1,once,TRBV28,15,TGTGCCAGCGCGCGCGGCCAGGGGGCCACAGATACGCAGTATTTT,CASARGQGATDTQYF
TRBJ2-7,NA,NA,TRBV7-3,14,TGTGCCAGCAGCTTAATGGGGGGGCTTTACGAGCAGTACTTC,CASSLMGGLYEQYF
TRBJ2-1,NA,NA,TRBV10-3,14,TGTGCCACCCAGGACCAAACCCTTTACAATGAGCAGTTCTTC,CATQDQTLYNEQFF
TRBJ2-2,NA,NA,TRBV19,17,TGTGCCAGTATGTCCCTTGGGTGGCAGTCCAACACCGGGGAGCTGTTTTTT,CASMSLGWQSNTGELFF
TRBJ2-4,TRBD1,NA,TRBV11-2,14,TGTGCCAGCAGCTGGGGACAGCTGGGGAACATTCAGTACTTC,CASSWGQLGNIQYF
TRBJ2-3,NA,NA,TRBV7-8,15,TGTGCCAGCAGCTTAGGAAAAACTAGCCCAGATACGCAGTATTTT,CASSLGKTSPDTQYF
TRBJ1-3,NA,NA,TRBV30,17,TGTGCCTGGAGTCTCTCTTCCGCAGGGGCGGCTGGAAACACCATATATTTT,CAWSLSSAGAAGNTIYF
TRBJ2-2,NA,NA,TRBV30,13,TGTGCCTGGAGTCGAAGTAGTACCGGGGAGCTGTTTTTT,CAWSRSSTGELFF
TRBJ1-2,TRBD1,once,TRBV7-9,14,TGTGCCAGCAGCTTACGGACAGGCCTCTATGGCTACACCTTC,CASSLRTGLYGYTF
TRBJ1-6,NA,NA,TRBV30,13,TGTGCCTGGAGTGTAACTGACGAGTCACCCCTCCACTTT,CAWSVTDESPLHF
TRBJ2-7,TRBD1,NA,TRBV19,13,TGTGCCAGCAGGGGACAGGCCTTCTACGAGCAGTACTTC,CASRGQAFYEQYF
TRBJ1-5,TRBD1,NA,TRBV18,17,TGTGCCAGCTCGAGGACAGGGGTCGGAGAAAGCAATCAGCCCCAGCATTTT,CASSRTGVGESNQPQHF
TRBJ2-1,NA,NA,TRBV7-9,16,TGTGCCAGCAGCCCACAGGGGGGGTCGCCCTACAATGAGCAGTTCTTC,CASSPQGGSPYNEQFF
TRBJ2-2,TRBD1,once,TRBV2,14,TGTGCCAGCAAGTACAGGGGGCTCACCGGGGAGCTGTTTTTT,CASKYRGLTGELFF
TRBJ2-7,TRBD1,NA,TRBV11-3,14,TGTGCCAGCAGCCCGGGGACAGCTCTAGGGGAGCAGTACTTC,CASSPGTALGEQYF
TRBJ2-1,TRBD2,NA,TRBV2,15,TGTGCCAGCAGTCTCTTAGCGGGAGGGCCAGGTGAGCAGTTCTTC,CASSLLAGGPGEQFF
TRBJ2-5,NA,NA,TRBV6-1,14,TGTGCCAGCAGTGAAGGGGGGGCTCGGGAGACCCAGTACTTC,CASSEGGARETQYF
TRBJ2-1,NA,NA,TRBV4-2,15,TGTGCCAGCAGCCAAGGTCCAAGCTCCTACAATGAGCAGTTCTTC,CASSQGPSSYNEQFF
TRBJ1-1,NA,NA,TRBV19,15,TGTGCCAGTAGTAGTGGGGGCGCGTCAATCACTGAAGCTTTCTTT,CASSSGGASITEAFF
TRBJ2-7,NA,NA,TRBV7-9,15,TGTGCCAGCAGCCCCCCTTTAGGAGTCTCCTACGAGCAGTACTTC,CASSPPLGVSYEQYF
TRBJ2-1,NA,NA,TRBV7-3,17,TGTGCCAGCAGCTTAGGCCAGGGGCTAGCGGCGAACAATGAGCAGTTCTTC,CASSLGQGLAANNEQFF
TRBJ2-1,TRBD1,NA,TRBV5-4,16,TGTGCCAGCAGCTGGGGCCGGACAGGGGGAACGGATGAGCAGTTCTTC,CASSWGRTGGTDEQFF
TRBJ1-3,NA,once,TRBV20-1,11,TGCAGTGCTGAACGACAGCGCACCATATATTTT,CSAERQRTIYF
TRBJ2-5,NA,NA,TRBV19,12,TGTGCCAGTGGTGGGGACTCTCCGACCCAGTACTTC,CASGGDSPTQYF